This TCR beta chain was retrieved from a study of shared clonotypes between healthy human individuals. The study, taken as a whole, reports: Exclusively blood specimens were collected; tissue repertoires likely differ.

A single count supports this clone. The antigen is unknown. Other nucleotide sequences from this sample produce the same CDR3. Caucasian adults residing in Nashville, Tennessee made up all the donors. Without sorting, samples used 90 million or so PBMCs for genomic DNA. Replicate PCRs run on unsorted PBMC used 250 to 350 ng DNA, which was 30,000 to 35,000 T cell genomes. Repertoires were generated with immunoSEQ multiplex PCR, while TCRdb's copy carries only in-frame clones and drops some. Of about 490,000 clones in the sample, over 70% were seen once. The length of the CDR3 is 15 residues. Germline values: CDR1 MNHEY, CDR2 SMNVEV (reference sequence). Trimming at V came to 2 bases and at J to 6 bases, leaving 4 bases not matched to a gene.

The sequence was obtained from a woman aged 40 to 50 in good health. Some clones in this sample may be carry-over from other donors' samples. The source material was PBMCs. The chain carries TRBV27 and TRBJ2-7; TRBD2 matches 13 bases. This chain's CDR3 is CASSLGTSGRGEQYF. In DNA, the CDR3 is TGTGCCAGCAGTTTAGGAACTAGCGGGAGGGGCGAGCAGTACTTC.